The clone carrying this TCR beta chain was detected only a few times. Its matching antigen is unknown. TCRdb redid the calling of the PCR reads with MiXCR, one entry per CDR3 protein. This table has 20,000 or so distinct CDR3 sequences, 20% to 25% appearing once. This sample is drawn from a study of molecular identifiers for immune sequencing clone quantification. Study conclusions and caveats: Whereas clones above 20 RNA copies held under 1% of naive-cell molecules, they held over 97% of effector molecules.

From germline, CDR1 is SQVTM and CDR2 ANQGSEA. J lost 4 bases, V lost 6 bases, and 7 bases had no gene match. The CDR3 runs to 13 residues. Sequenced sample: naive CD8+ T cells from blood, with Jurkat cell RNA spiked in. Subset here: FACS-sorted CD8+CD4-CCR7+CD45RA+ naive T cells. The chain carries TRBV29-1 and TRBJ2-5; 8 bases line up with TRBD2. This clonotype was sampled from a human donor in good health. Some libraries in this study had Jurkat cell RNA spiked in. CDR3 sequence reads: CSVNGRGGETQYF. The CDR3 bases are TGCAGCGTGAACGGGAGGGGGGGAGAGACCCAGTACTTC.